Below, 23 T cell receptor beta chains from the same sample are listed, as sequenced in a study of blood T cell repertoires in COVID-19. Using immunoSEQ multiplex PCR, the repertoire was profiled, and TCRdb retains in-frame clones only, with some absent. The data show a few hundred thousand clones, with roughly 84% seen just once and 2% to 2.5% held by the top ten. The sequencing input was peripheral blood. These receptor sequences come from a man in his forties or fifties who had recovered from COVID-19.

The J gene is TRBJ1-5, the V gene TRBV5-1, with 7 bases lining up with TRBD1. This CDR3 comprises 14 residues. The V gene end was trimmed by 3 bases and the J gene end by 4 bases; junction bases not matched to a gene: 4. Germline V gives CDR1 SGHRS, CDR2 YFSETQ. The CDR3 DNA reads as TGCGCCAGCAGCTCCGGGACAGAGAATCAGCCCCAGCATTTT. Translated: CASSSGTENQPQHF.

The count of this clone is one. The rearrangement uses TRBV6-6 and TRBJ1-5; D might be TRBD1 (6 bases). The V and J ends lost 6 bases and 3 bases respectively, with 12 bases between them. The CDR3 contains 14 residues. The germline CDR1 and CDR2 sequences are MNHNY and SVGAGI (reference sequence). CDR3 sequence (DNA): TGTGCCAGCAGGAATGGACAGTTCAATCAGCCCCAGCATTTT. Protein: CASRNGQFNQPQHF.

The chain's CDR3 is CAWSTRQGNQPQHF. CDR3 DNA sequence: TGTGCCTGGAGTACCCGACAGGGGAATCAGCCCCAGCATTTT. The chain carries TRBV30 and TRBJ1-5; 8 bases map to TRBD1. Germline loops: CDR1 GTSNPN, CDR2 SVGIG (reference sequence). This CDR3 is 14 amino acids long. V dropped 2 bases and J dropped 4; count of bases not matched to a gene: 4.

This clone was seen at least ten times. The J gene is TRBJ2-2, the V gene TRBV27, with D unresolved. CDR1 and CDR2 from the germline V gene are MNHEY and SMNVEV (reference sequence). V was cut by 2 bases and J by 1 base, with 5 bases left in between. The CDR3 covers 14 residues. The CDR3 spells CASSLTRNTGELFF. The CDR3 bases are TGTGCCAGCAGTTTAACAAGGAACACCGGGGAGCTGTTTTTT.

The J gene is TRBJ2-5, the V gene TRBV9; maybe TRBD2 (6 bases). V was clipped by 0 bases and J by 3 bases, with 24 bases between them. Germline V CDR1 and CDR2: SGDLS, YYNGEE. The CDR3 spans 19 residues. This chain's CDR3 is CASSVVRGSGFLFEETQYF. CDR3 DNA sequence: TGTGCCAGCAGCGTAGTTCGGGGGAGTGGGTTTCTTTTTGAAGAGACCCAGTACTTC.

The V gene is TRBV4-3, the J gene TRBJ1-2, with D unresolved. CDR1 LGHNA and CDR2 YSLEER come from the germline V gene. V dropped 0 bases and J dropped 4 bases, with 6 bases sitting between them. The CDR3 extends over 13 amino acids. As DNA, the CDR3 is TGCGCCAGCAGCCAAGATCGCGCCTATGGCTACACCTTC. Encoded protein: CASSQDRAYGYTF.

The gene calls are TRBV2 and TRBJ1-5, with TRBD1 matching 11 bases. V shed 4 bases, J shed 7 bases, and the junction held 3 bases outside the gene matches. This CDR3 region has 14 residues. CDR1 is SNHLY and CDR2 is FYNNEI in the germline V gene. The DNA of the CDR3 is TGTGCCAGCAGTGGGACAGGGGGCGGACAGCCCCAGCATTTT. Translated, it gives CASSGTGGGQPQHF. Using reference TRBV2 and TRBJ1-5 for the parts outside the CDR3, the full variable domain is EPEVTQTPSHQVTQMGQEVILRCVPISNHLYFYWYRQILGQKVEFLVSFYNNEISEKSEIFDDQFSVERPDGSNFTLKIRSTKLEDSAMYFCASSGTGGGQPQHFGDGTRLSIL.

This chain joins TRBV6-5 and TRBJ1-5, with D perhaps matching TRBD1 (6 bases). The germline V and J ends were trimmed by 2 bases and 3 bases, with 14 bases remaining between them. The CDR3 totals 16 residues. Per the germline V gene, CDR1 is MNHEY and CDR2 is SVGAGI. CDR3 nucleotides: TGTGCCAGCAGTTACAAGGGGGTAGGAAACAATCAGCCCCAGCATTTT. It yields the protein CASSYKGVGNNQPQHF.

V and J are TRBV5-5 and TRBJ1-2, with TRBD1 matching over 10 bases. The germline gives CDR1 SGHKS, CDR2 YYEKEE (reference sequence). The CDR3 loop spans 14 amino acids. J lost 8 bases, V lost 1 base, and 5 bases had no gene match. In DNA, the CDR3 is TGTGCCAGCAGCTTGTGGACAGGGGGAAAAGGCTACACCTTC. It yields the protein CASSLWTGGKGYTF.

This chain joins TRBV7-9 and TRBJ1-3; D may be TRBD1 (5 bases). This CDR3 contains 16 residues. Trimming took 1 base from V and 0 from J, leaving 10 bases between them. Looked up from germline, CDR1 is SEHNR and CDR2 is FQNEAQ (reference sequence). The chain's CDR3 is CASSLVGAYSGNTIYF. CDR3 bases: TGTGCCAGCAGCTTAGTAGGGGCCTACTCTGGAAACACCATATATTTT.

This clone was seen a single time. The chain recombines TRBV5-6 with TRBJ2-7; a possible D gene is TRBD2 (5 bases). The V gene's germline CDR1 is SGHDT and CDR2 YYEEEE. This CDR3 contains 13 residues. V shed 6 bases and J shed 7 bases, with 17 bases lying between them. CDR3 residues: CASTREHLSEQYF. The CDR3, as DNA: TGTGCCAGCACCCGGGAACACCTTTCGGAGCAGTACTTC.

The CDR3 DNA follows: TGCAGTGCGAATCAGGGGGTATTTCAGTTCTTC. This codes for CSANQGVFQFF. The chain couples TRBV20-1 to TRBJ2-1; TRBD1 matches 7 bases. The CDR3 spans 11 residues. Trimming took 6 bases from V and 13 from J; bases not matched to a gene: 9. In germline, CDR1 is DFQATT, CDR2 SNEGSKA (reference sequence).

This chain connects TRBV7-2 to TRBJ2-6; D is perhaps TRBD2 (6 bases). This CDR3 spans 16 amino acids. The germline gives CDR1 SGHTA, CDR2 FQGNSA. Trimming removed 5 bases from V and 1 base from J, with 12 bases in between. This chain's CDR3 is CASSLVGGSGANVLTF. The CDR3 DNA reads as TGTGCCAGCAGCCTGGTCGGGGGATCTGGGGCCAACGTCCTGACTTTC.

V gene TRBV11-2 combines with J gene TRBJ2-7; D unresolved. Trimming removed 5 bases at V and 3 bases at J, with 2 bases between. This CDR3 region has 10 residues. The germline V gene has CDR1 SGHAT and CDR2 FQNNGV. The CDR3 coding sequence is TGTGCCAGCAGCCACTACGAGCAGTACTTC. Translated: CASSHYEQYF.

The gene calls are TRBV5-5 and TRBJ2-6; D is unclear. The CDR3 covers 15 residues. The V and J ends lost 0 bases and 0 bases respectively, with 4 bases between them. Germline V gives CDR1 SGHKS, CDR2 YYEKEE (reference sequence). Here the CDR3 DNA reads TGTGCCAGCAGCTTGGCGGGCTCTGGGGCCAACGTCCTGACTTTC. It encodes CASSLAGSGANVLTF. Supplemented by reference TRBV5-5 and TRBJ2-6, the full variable domain reads DAGVTQSPTHLIKTRGQQVTLRCSPISGHKSVSWYQQVLGQGPQFIFQYYEKEERGRGNFPDRFSARQFPNYSSELNVNALLLGDSALYLCASSLAGSGANVLTFGAGSRLTVL.

This chain uses TRBV5-1 with TRBJ2-7; 11 nucleotides line up with TRBD1. J lost 0 bases, V lost 1 base, and 6 bases had no gene match. The germline gives CDR1 SGHRS, CDR2 YFSETQ. This CDR3 spans 17 amino acids. The CDR3 region is CASSLSSGTGGSYEQYF. The CDR3 DNA is TGCGCCAGCAGCTTGAGTTCTGGGACAGGGGGCTCCTACGAGCAGTACTTC.

This rearrangement joins TRBV6-6 to TRBJ1-6; D is perhaps TRBD1 (5 bases). V dropped 5 bases and J dropped 10 bases, with 15 bases sitting between them. CDR1 is MNHNY and CDR2 is SVGAGI in the germline V gene (reference sequence). The CDR3 is 14 residues long. Here the CDR3 DNA reads TGTGCCAGCAGTCTCCTTCCGGGGGACTCACCCCTCCACTTT. It yields the protein CASSLLPGDSPLHF.

The V gene is TRBV27, the J gene TRBJ1-4, with a possible D match to TRBD1 (5 bases). Germline-derived CDR1 and CDR2 are MNHEY and SMNVEV (reference sequence). V was trimmed by 4 bases and J by 5 bases, leaving 17 bases between them. This CDR3 region has 16 residues. The CDR3 loop is CASSSLRGGENEKLFF. In DNA form, the CDR3 reads TGTGCCAGCAGTTCACTCCGGGGGGGGGAGAATGAAAAACTGTTTTTT.

The CDR3 protein is CASSPRGSGSFSEQFF. The CDR3 DNA reads TGTGCCAGCAGCCCCCGTGGTAGCGGGAGTTTTAGTGAGCAGTTCTTC. The chain employs TRBV7-2 and TRBJ2-1; 9 bases line up with TRBD2. CDR1 is SGHTA, CDR2 FQGNSA, per germline. The CDR3 totals 16 residues. J lost 9 bases, V lost 5 bases, and 14 bases had no gene match.

The chain has TRBV5-1 and TRBJ1-2; possibly TRBD1 for D (6 bases). The CDR3 is 17 residues long. V gave up 2 bases and J gave up 0 bases, with 17 bases separating them. Germline values: CDR1 SGHRS, CDR2 YFSETQ. DNA for the CDR3: TGCGCCAGCAGCTTAGGGAACAGGGTCGACCCTAACTATGGCTACACCTTC. It encodes CASSLGNRVDPNYGYTF.

This chain connects TRBV19 to TRBJ1-1; no firm D call. V was trimmed by 7 bases and J by 0 bases, leaving 18 bases between them. Germline V lookup: CDR1 LNHDA, CDR2 SQIVND (reference sequence). The CDR3 is 16 amino acids. The CDR3 here is CASTPVRSLMNTEAFF. The CDR3 coding sequence is TGTGCCAGTACCCCCGTTCGCAGTTTAATGAACACTGAAGCTTTCTTT.

This sequence joins TRBV10-3 and TRBJ2-5; TRBD2 might be the D (5 bases). With 10 bases removed from V and 2 bases from J, the gap between germline ends came to 14 bases. The CDR3 is 13 residues long. From germline, CDR1 is ENHRY and CDR2 SYGVKD. The CDR3 sequence is CASKAGSQETQYF. Here the CDR3 DNA reads TGTGCCAGCAAGGCGGGCTCACAAGAGACCCAGTACTTC.

V usage is TRBV12-5 and J usage is TRBJ2-1; 7 bases fit TRBD2. After removal of 3 bases from V and 3 bases from J, the junction contained 11 bases not matched to a gene. CDR3 length: 17 amino acids. Germline values: CDR1 LGHNT, CDR2 FRNRAP. The DNA for the CDR3 is TGTGCTAGTGGTTTTTTTCTCTCGGGGGAGGGCTACAATGAGCAGTTCTTC. Amino acids: CASGFFLSGEGYNEQFF.